The present T cell receptor (beta chain) was sequenced within a study of T cell repertoires in cytomegalovirus infection. For the study at large: CMV infection together with matching HLA type was indicated by public TCR beta signatures. Study-wide findings and caveats: CMV carriers with the relevant HLA were identified by cumulative public TCR beta family frequency. Clonotypes of TCR beta that were HLA-C-restricted and CMV-specific dominated the ex vivo response.

This clonotype was observed at least ten times. The antigen is undetermined. MiXCR was run by TCRdb on the reads, yielding one entry per CDR3 protein. The profile shows hundreds of thousands of distinct CDR3 sequences, 15% to 20% of them singletons. Material for sequencing was PBMCs. This TCR derives from a human donor in good health (CMV status not recorded). Some clones in this sample may be carry-over from other donors' samples.

CDR3 region: CASSWGPYSNQPQHF. CDR3 sequence (DNA): TGTGCCAGCAGCTGGGGACCGTATAGCAATCAGCCCCAGCATTTT. This chain uses TRBV7-2 with TRBJ1-5, with D tentatively TRBD1 (5 bases). The CDR3 has 15 amino acids. V lost 4 bases and J 0 bases, leaving 10 bases between the germline ends. The germline CDR1 and CDR2 sequences are SGHTA and FQGNSA.